The 27 T cell receptor beta chains reported below all come from one sample, sequenced in a study of T cells in Graves' hyperthyroidism and ophthalmopathy. Amplified regions were TCR beta CDR3 sequences from RNA transcripts. The HTBI set primed first-round TCR CDR3 RT-PCR. MiXCR, applied by TCRdb to the multiplex PCR reads, yields one record per CDR3 protein. The sample consists of about 380,000 distinct CDR3 sequences, about 14% of them appearing once. The sample consisted of blood. These receptors were obtained from a woman aged 60-75 years with Graves' hyperthyroidism.

This clonotype appeared once. This rearrangement joins TRBV20-1 to TRBJ2-1; the D call may be TRBD1 or TRBD2 (7 bases each). Germline V lookup: CDR1 DFQATT, CDR2 SNEGSKA (reference sequence). The CDR3 runs 14 residues. Trimming shortened V by 6 bases and J by 10 bases, and 22 bases separated the two germline ends. The CDR3 DNA sequence: TGCAGTGCCGAGAGGGGGCTAGCGGCGGGGGAGCAGTTCTTC. Encoded protein: CSAERGLAAGEQFF.

The rearrangement links TRBV30 to TRBJ1-5; D unclear. Per germline, CDR1 GTSNPN and CDR2 SVGIG (reference sequence). The CDR3 runs to 12 residues. Deletions cut 8 bases from V and 5 bases from J, with 13 bases between. The DNA for the CDR3 is TGTGCCAGCAGCCGTGGGGATCAGCCCCAGCATTTT. Residues: CASSRGDQPQHF.

Many counts were recorded for this clonotype. Written as DNA, the CDR3 is TGTGCCATCAGCCGACTAAGGGACGAGCAGTACTTC. Translation gives CAISRLRDEQYF. The chain joins TRBV10-3 to TRBJ2-7, with D perhaps TRBD2 (5 bases). Germline V gene sequence: CDR1 ENHRY, CDR2 SYGVKD. Trimming cost V 6 bases and J 5 bases, with 11 bases left between them. The CDR3 contains 12 residues.

This clonotype was seen ten or more times. This rearrangement joins TRBV7-2 to TRBJ2-1; the D gene is possibly TRBD2 (5 bases). CDR3 length: 16 residues. Germline-derived CDR1 and CDR2 are SGHTA and FQGNSA. V was shortened by 5 bases and J by 0 bases, with 14 bases between the two germline ends. CDR3 in DNA: TGTGCCAGCAGCGGGAGTAGCGACTTCTCCTACAATGAGCAGTTCTTC. This codes for CASSGSSDFSYNEQFF.

This clonotype was counted many times. CDR3 sequence: CASSFRTSGSRNEQFF. The CDR3 nucleotides read TGTGCCAGCAGCTTCAGGACTAGCGGGAGTAGGAATGAGCAGTTCTTC. This chain joins TRBV11-3 and TRBJ2-1; 13 bases map to TRBD2. The germline V gene encodes CDR1 SGHNT and CDR2 YENEEA. V was pared by 3 bases and J by 7 bases, with 6 bases of the junction left unmatched. This CDR3 comprises 16 residues. The full variable domain, rest sourced from reference TRBV11-3 and TRBJ2-1, is EAGVVQSPRYKIIEKKQPVAFWCNPISGHNTLYWYLQNLGQGPELLIRYENEEAVDDSQLPKDRFSAERLKGVDSTLKIQPAELGDSAVYLCASSFRTSGSRNEQFFGPGTRLTVL.

The rearrangement uses TRBV20-1 and TRBJ1-5; D is perhaps TRBD1 (6 bases). This CDR3 spans 17 amino acids. The germline V and J ends were trimmed by 1 base and 3 bases, with 19 bases remaining between them. CDR1 DFQATT and CDR2 SNEGSKA come from the germline V gene (reference sequence). CDR3 bases: TGCAGTGCTAGAGCCGAGGGACATTCGACCTACAATCAGCCCCAGCATTTT. This codes for CSARAEGHSTYNQPQHF.

This clonotype has at least ten counts. The chain combines TRBV30 with TRBJ2-3; 13 bases match TRBD2. The CDR3 runs 17 residues. The germline V gene has CDR1 GTSNPN and CDR2 SVGIG (reference sequence). V was clipped by 0 bases and J by 4 bases; unmatched bases: 7. For the CDR3, the DNA is TGTGCCTGGAGTGTACTAGCGGGAGGGCGGAGAGCAGATACGCAGTATTTT. Protein sequence: CAWSVLAGGRRADTQYF.

The sample holds a few counts of this clonotype. Being one base from a much bigger clone, this may be a read error. The V and J genes are TRBV12-3 or TRBV12-4 and TRBJ2-5, with TRBD2 matching 7 bases. This CDR3 contains 14 residues. CDR3 DNA: TGTGCCAGCAGTTCTGGACTAGGAAAAGAGGCCCAGTACTTC. It yields the protein CASSSGLGKEAQYF.

In this sample, this clonotype turned up many times. The chain carries TRBV27 and TRBJ2-3; D gene ambiguous. The V gene's germline CDR1 is MNHEY and CDR2 SMNVEV (reference sequence). The CDR3 covers 13 residues. Trimming cost V 7 bases and J 1 base, with 9 bases left between them. The CDR3 region has the DNA TGTGCCAGCACCTCGGCCGGCACAGATACGCAGTATTTT. Its protein product is CASTSAGTDTQYF.

This clonotype was counted many times. The rearrangement joins TRBV28 to TRBJ1-2; TRBD1 is a possible D gene (6 bases). The CDR3 has 13 residues. Germline CDR1 is MDHEN and CDR2 is SYDVKM. V shed 6 bases and J shed 4 bases, with 12 bases lying between them. The CDR3 coding sequence is TGTGCCAGCAGGGCCGGGACACGCTATGGCTACACCTTC. Translating it yields CASRAGTRYGYTF.

This clonotype was recorded many times. The genes are TRBV7-9 and TRBJ1-4; 8 positions agree with TRBD1. This CDR3 is built from 13 residues. Trimming cost V 5 bases and J 8 bases; bases outside gene matches: 4. Per germline, CDR1 SEHNR and CDR2 FQNEAQ (reference sequence). CDR3 bases: TGTGCCAGCAGCCCCCCAGGGGGCGAAAAACTGTTTTTT. It translates to CASSPPGGEKLFF.

The gene calls are TRBV20-1 and TRBJ2-7; 9 nucleotides match TRBD2. With 0 bases clipped from V and 6 bases from J, the junction kept 9 bases outside the gene matches. Germline V gives CDR1 DFQATT, CDR2 SNEGSKA (reference sequence). The CDR3 extends over 15 amino acids. The DNA of the CDR3 is TGCAGTGCTAGAGATTTCTCTAGCGGGATAATCGAGCAGTACTTC. This translates into CSARDFSSGIIEQYF.

The table lists this clonotype with many counts. J is TRBJ2-7 and V is TRBV5-1; 10 nucleotides line up with TRBD2. Germline V lookup: CDR1 SGHRS, CDR2 YFSETQ. J lost 4 bases, V lost 0 bases, and 4 bases had no gene match. The CDR3 sequence is 15 residues long. As DNA, the CDR3 is TGCGCCAGCAGCTTGGACCCTAGCGGGAGTTACGAGCAGTACTTC. Protein: CASSLDPSGSYEQYF. The whole variable domain, remainder taken from reference TRBV5-1 and TRBJ2-7, is KAGVTQTPRYLIKTRGQQVTLSCSPISGHRSVSWYQQTPGQGLQFLFEYFSETQRNKGNFPGRFSGRQFSNSRSEMNVSTLELGDSALYLCASSLDPSGSYEQYFGPGTRLTVT.

Worth noting for this clonotype: A read error may be the cause here, since a much bigger clone is one base away. The chain combines TRBV6-2 or TRBV6-3 with TRBJ2-1, with 13 bases aligning to TRBD2. V shed 5 bases, J shed 10 bases, and the junction held 11 bases outside the gene matches. The CDR3 is 16 residues long. Germline loops: CDR1 MNHEY, CDR2 SVGEGT. This CDR3 is CASSTSGTSGIYEQFF. In DNA form, the CDR3 reads TGTGCCAGCAGTACCTCCGGGACTAGCGGGATCTACGAGCAGTTCTTC.

Notes on this clonotype: This may arise from a read error, as a much more abundant clone is one base away. The rearrangement uses TRBV29-1 and TRBJ1-1; unclear D gene. The CDR3 has 10 residues. Germline CDR1 reads SQVTM; CDR2 reads ANQGSEA. CDR3 region: CSAYQTGAFF. In nucleotides, the CDR3 is TGCAGCGCATATCAAACTGGAGCTTTCTTT.

This clonotype was observed many times. The V and J genes are TRBV7-9 and TRBJ2-1; TRBD2 matches 13 bases. CDR3 size: 17 residues. Germline CDR1 is SEHNR and CDR2 is FQNEAQ (reference sequence). V shed 5 bases, J shed 3 bases, and the junction held 7 bases outside the gene matches. Here the CDR3 reads CASSPGTSGKVYNEQFF. The CDR3 DNA is TGTGCCAGCAGCCCAGGGACTAGCGGGAAGGTCTACAATGAGCAGTTCTTC.

Of note for this clonotype: A much bigger clone sits one base away, suggesting this may be a read error. The chain joins TRBV6-4 to TRBJ2-2; TRBD1 aligns across 8 bases. The CDR3 extends over 19 amino acids. J was trimmed by 4 bases and V by 3 bases; bases with no gene match: 16. Per the germline V gene, CDR1 is MRHNA and CDR2 is SNTAGT. The CDR3 bases are TGTGCCAGCAGTGAAGGTCCTGACTCGACAGGGGATGGCACCGGGGAGCTGTTTTTT. Translation gives CASSEGPDSTGDGTGELFF.

This clonotype was picked up a small number of times. For the CDR3, the DNA is TGTGCCAGCAGTCCAGCCGGGACAGGGGGCCTGTTTCATACGCAGTATTTT. Amino acids: CASSPAGTGGLFHTQYF. The rearrangement uses TRBV28 and TRBJ2-3; 12 bases agree with TRBD1. The CDR3 is 17 residues long. The V segment lost 5 bases and the J segment 7 bases; nucleotides outside the gene matches: 13. Germline values: CDR1 MDHEN, CDR2 SYDVKM. Using reference TRBV28 and TRBJ2-3 for the parts outside the CDR3, the full variable domain is DVKVTQSSRYLVKRTGEKVFLECVQDMDHENMFWYRQDPGLGLRLIYFSYDVKMKEKGDIPEGYSVSREKKERFSLILESASTNQTSMYLCASSPAGTGGLFHTQYFGPGTRLTVL.

The V and J genes are TRBV11-3 and TRBJ2-2; TRBD2 is a possible D gene (6 bases). The CDR3 is 15 amino acids. Germline V gene lookup returns CDR1 SGHNT and CDR2 YENEEA. The germline V and J ends were trimmed by 4 bases and 2 bases, with 11 bases remaining between them. CDR3 nucleotides: TGTGCCAGCAGCTCCACGACTAGAAACACCGGGGAGCTGTTTTTT. This gives the protein CASSSTTRNTGELFF.

This clonotype was counted at least ten times. CDR3 sequence reads: CASSYEQVKGYTF. CDR3 bases: TGTGCCAGCAGTTACGAACAGGTTAAAGGCTACACCTTC. The chain recombines TRBV6-5 with TRBJ1-2, with D maybe TRBD1 (5 bases). V was trimmed by 2 bases and J by 8 bases, leaving 12 bases between them. CDR3 length equals 13 residues. From germline, CDR1 is MNHEY and CDR2 SVGAGI.

The chain uses TRBV18 and TRBJ2-7; the match to TRBD2 covers 10 bases. The CDR3 has 14 residues. Trimming at V came to 3 bases and at J to 5 bases, leaving 4 bases not matched to a gene. The germline V gene has CDR1 KGHSH and CDR2 LQKENI. CDR3 loop: CASSPGLASHEQYF. DNA for the CDR3: TGTGCCAGCTCACCGGGACTAGCGTCTCACGAGCAGTACTTC.

This clonotype was detected ten times or more. The rearrangement links TRBV11-3 to TRBJ2-7; D is perhaps TRBD2 (5 bases). Trimming shortened V by 1 base and J by 7 bases, and 11 bases separated the two germline ends. This CDR3 is 13 amino acids long. In germline, CDR1 is SGHNT, CDR2 YENEEA. The CDR3 protein is CASSLGRGQEQYF. The CDR3 region has the DNA TGTGCCAGCAGCTTAGGGAGAGGGCAAGAGCAGTACTTC.

The V call is TRBV9, the J call TRBJ1-1; 8 bases match TRBD1. The germline gives CDR1 SGDLS, CDR2 YYNGEE. J lost 4 bases, V lost 2 bases, and 4 bases had no gene match. This CDR3 spans 14 amino acids. CDR3 coding DNA: TGTGCCAGCAGCGTCGCTGACAGGGGCACTGAAGCTTTCTTT. The encoded protein is CASSVADRGTEAFF.

This clonotype showed up many times. The CDR3 bases are TGCAGTGCTAAGCGGGAAGGGTCCGGGGAGCTGTTTTTT. Its protein product is CSAKREGSGELFF. V usage is TRBV20-1 and J usage is TRBJ2-2; TRBD2 aligns across 7 bases. Germline CDR1 reads DFQATT; CDR2 reads SNEGSKA (reference sequence). After removal of 4 bases from V and 6 bases from J, the junction contained 5 bases not matched to a gene. CDR3 length: 13 amino acids.

The V call is TRBV4-2, the J call TRBJ1-2; D not resolved. Trimming left V 1 base short and J 8 bases short, with 8 bases between. The CDR3 is made up of 12 amino acids. Looked up from germline, CDR1 is LGHNA and CDR2 is YNFKEQ. The CDR3 nucleotides are TGTGCCAGCAGCCAAGGCGGTAGAGGCTACACCTTC. Encoded protein: CASSQGGRGYTF.

This clonotype was picked up many times. This chain uses TRBV3-1 with TRBJ2-1, with D unclear. Germline V gives CDR1 LGHDT, CDR2 YNNKEL (reference sequence). CDR3 size: 15 residues. V was clipped by 4 bases and J by 4 bases, with 14 bases between them. Written as DNA, the CDR3 is TGTGCCAGCAGCCTGAGCTCCGAGAGGTACAATGAGCAGTTCTTC. Its translation: CASSLSSERYNEQFF.

This clonotype was found many times. This chain uses TRBV27 with TRBJ2-2; D is perhaps TRBD1 (6 bases). The CDR3 contains 14 residues. Germline values: CDR1 MNHEY, CDR2 SMNVEV (reference sequence). V was trimmed by 5 bases and J by 5 bases, leaving 12 bases between them. This CDR3 reads CASSHTGFTGELFF. The DNA for the CDR3 is TGTGCCAGCAGTCACACAGGGTTTACCGGGGAGCTGTTTTTT.